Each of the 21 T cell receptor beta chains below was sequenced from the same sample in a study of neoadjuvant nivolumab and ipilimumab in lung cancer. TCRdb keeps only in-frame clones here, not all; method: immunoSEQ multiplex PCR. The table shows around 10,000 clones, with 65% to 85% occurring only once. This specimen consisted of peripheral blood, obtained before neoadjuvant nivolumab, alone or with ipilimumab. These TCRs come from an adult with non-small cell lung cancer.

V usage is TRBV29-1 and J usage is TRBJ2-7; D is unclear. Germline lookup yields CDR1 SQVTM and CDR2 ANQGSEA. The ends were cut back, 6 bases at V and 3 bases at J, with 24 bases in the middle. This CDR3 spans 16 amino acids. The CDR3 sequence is CSVNNPGRMGDYEQYF. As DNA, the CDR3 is TGCAGCGTAAACAACCCCGGAAGGATGGGCGACTACGAGCAGTACTTC.

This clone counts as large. Here the CDR3 reads CATSRDQDGANVLTF. The CDR3 DNA follows: TGTGCCACCAGCAGAGATCAGGATGGGGCCAACGTCCTGACTTTC. The rearrangement links TRBV15 to TRBJ2-6; D gene unclear. The germline gives CDR1 LNHNV, CDR2 YYDKDF (reference sequence). The length of the CDR3 is 15 residues. V shed 0 bases and J shed 3 bases, with 6 bases lying between them.

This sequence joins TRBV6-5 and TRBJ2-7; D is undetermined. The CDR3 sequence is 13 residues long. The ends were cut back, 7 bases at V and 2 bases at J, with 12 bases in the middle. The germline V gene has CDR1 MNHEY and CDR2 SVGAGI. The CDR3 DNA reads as TGTGCCAGCACCGACGGATCCCCCTACGAGCAGTACTTC. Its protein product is CASTDGSPYEQYF.

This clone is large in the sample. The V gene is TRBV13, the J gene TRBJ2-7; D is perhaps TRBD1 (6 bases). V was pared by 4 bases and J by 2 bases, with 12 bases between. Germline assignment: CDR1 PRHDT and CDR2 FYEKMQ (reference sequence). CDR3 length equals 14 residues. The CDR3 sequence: CASSSSGTTYEQYF. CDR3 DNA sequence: TGTGCCAGCAGCTCCTCCGGGACAACCTACGAGCAGTACTTC.

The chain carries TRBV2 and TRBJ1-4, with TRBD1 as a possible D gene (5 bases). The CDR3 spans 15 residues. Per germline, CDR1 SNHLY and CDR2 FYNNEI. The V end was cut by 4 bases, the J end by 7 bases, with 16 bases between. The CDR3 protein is CASSVERGPSEKLFF. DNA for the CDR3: TGTGCCAGCAGTGTTGAAAGGGGCCCGAGTGAAAAACTGTTTTTT.

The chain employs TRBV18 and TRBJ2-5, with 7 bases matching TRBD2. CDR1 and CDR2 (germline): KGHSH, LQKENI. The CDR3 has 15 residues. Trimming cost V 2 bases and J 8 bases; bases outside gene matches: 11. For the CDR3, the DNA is TGTGCCAGCTCACCAAACGGGCTAGCGGAGTCAACCCAGTACTTC. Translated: CASSPNGLAESTQYF.

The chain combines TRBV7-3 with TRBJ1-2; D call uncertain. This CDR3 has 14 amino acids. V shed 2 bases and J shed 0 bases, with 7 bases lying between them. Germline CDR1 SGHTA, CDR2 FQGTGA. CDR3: CASSLGGSNYGYTF. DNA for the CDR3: TGTGCCAGCAGCTTAGGAGGGTCTAACTATGGCTACACCTTC.

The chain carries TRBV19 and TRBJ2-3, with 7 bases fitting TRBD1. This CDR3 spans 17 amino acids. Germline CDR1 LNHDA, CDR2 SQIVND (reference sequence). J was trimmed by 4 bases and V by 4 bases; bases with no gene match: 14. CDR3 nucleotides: TGTGCCAGTAGTAGTGGGTTGCTTCCAACAGGGGCAGATACGCAGTATTTT. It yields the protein CASSSGLLPTGADTQYF.

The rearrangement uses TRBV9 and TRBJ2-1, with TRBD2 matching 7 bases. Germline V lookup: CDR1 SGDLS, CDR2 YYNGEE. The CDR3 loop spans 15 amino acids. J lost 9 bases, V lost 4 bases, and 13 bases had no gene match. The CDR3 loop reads CASSPRAGGLIEQFF. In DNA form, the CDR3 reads TGTGCCAGCAGCCCGAGGGCCGGGGGGTTGATTGAGCAGTTCTTC.

CDR3 sequence (DNA): TGTGCCTGCCGCAGGGCGGGGACGCCCCAAGAGACCCAGTACTTC. It specifies CACRRAGTPQETQYF. The rearrangement links TRBV28 to TRBJ2-5; possibly TRBD2 for D (6 bases). Germline loops: CDR1 MDHEN, CDR2 SYDVKM. The CDR3 is 15 residues long. With 11 bases removed from V and 1 base from J, the gap between germline ends came to 20 bases.

The CDR3 protein is CASRTRTGGNQPQHF. The CDR3 bases are TGTGCCAGCAGGACCCGGACAGGGGGCAATCAGCCCCAGCATTTT. The chain links TRBV28 to TRBJ1-5; 9 bases fit TRBD1. V shed 6 bases and J 2 bases; nucleotides not matched to a gene: 5. The CDR3 runs 15 residues. In germline, CDR1 is MDHEN, CDR2 SYDVKM.

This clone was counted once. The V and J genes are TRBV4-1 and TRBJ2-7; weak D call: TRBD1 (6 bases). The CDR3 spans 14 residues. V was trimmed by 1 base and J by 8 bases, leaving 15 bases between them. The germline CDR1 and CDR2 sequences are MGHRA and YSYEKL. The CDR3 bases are TGCGCCAGCAGCCAAGCCCTTTCCAGGGGCCAGCAGTACTTC. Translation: CASSQALSRGQQYF.

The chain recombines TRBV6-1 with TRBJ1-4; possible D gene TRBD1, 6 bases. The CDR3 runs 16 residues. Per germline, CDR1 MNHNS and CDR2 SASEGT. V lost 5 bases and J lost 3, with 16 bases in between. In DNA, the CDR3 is TGTGCCAGCAGTAAAGGGGGGGGTGATTCTAATGAAAAACTGTTTTTT. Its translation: CASSKGGGDSNEKLFF.

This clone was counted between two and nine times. Here the CDR3 reads CASSSLGSKTQYF. The CDR3 DNA reads TGTGCCAGCAGTTCACTTGGGAGCAAGACCCAGTACTTC. The chain combines TRBV28 with TRBJ2-5, with D possibly matching TRBD2 (5 bases). V was clipped by 4 bases and J by 6 bases, with 12 bases between them. The CDR3 totals 13 residues. Germline CDR1 reads MDHEN; CDR2 reads SYDVKM. Together with reference TRBV28 and TRBJ2-5, the CDR3 gives the full variable domain: DVKVTQSSRYLVKRTGEKVFLECVQDMDHENMFWYRQDPGLGLRLIYFSYDVKMKEKGDIPEGYSVSREKKERFSLILESASTNQTSMYLCASSSLGSKTQYFGPGTRLLVL.

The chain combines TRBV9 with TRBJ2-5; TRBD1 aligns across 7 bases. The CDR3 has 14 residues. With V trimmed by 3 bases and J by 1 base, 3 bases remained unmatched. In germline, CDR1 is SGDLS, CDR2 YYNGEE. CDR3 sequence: CASSATGAQETQYF. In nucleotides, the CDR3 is TGTGCCAGCAGCGCCACAGGGGCCCAAGAGACCCAGTACTTC.

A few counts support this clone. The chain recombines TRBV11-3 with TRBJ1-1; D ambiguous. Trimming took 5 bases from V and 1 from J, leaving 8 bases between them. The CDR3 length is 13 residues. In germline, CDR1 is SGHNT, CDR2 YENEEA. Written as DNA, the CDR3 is TGTGCCAGCAGCCCCCGGGGGAACACTGAAGCTTTCTTT. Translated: CASSPRGNTEAFF.

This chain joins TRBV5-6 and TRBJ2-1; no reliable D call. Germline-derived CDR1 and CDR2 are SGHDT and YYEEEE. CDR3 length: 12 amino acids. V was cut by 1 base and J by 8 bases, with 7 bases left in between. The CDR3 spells CASSLTLDEQFF. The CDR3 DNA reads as TGTGCCAGCAGCTTGACTTTGGATGAGCAGTTCTTC.

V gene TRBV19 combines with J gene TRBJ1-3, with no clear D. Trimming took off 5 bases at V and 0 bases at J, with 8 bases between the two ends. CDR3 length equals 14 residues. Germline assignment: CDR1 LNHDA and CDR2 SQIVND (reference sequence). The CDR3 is CASSRSRSGNTIYF. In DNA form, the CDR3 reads TGTGCCAGTAGTCGTTCCCGCTCTGGAAACACCATATATTTT.

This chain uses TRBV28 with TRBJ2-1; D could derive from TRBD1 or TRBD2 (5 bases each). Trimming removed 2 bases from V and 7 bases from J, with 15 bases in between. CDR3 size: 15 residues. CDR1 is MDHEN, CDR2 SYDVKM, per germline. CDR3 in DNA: TGTGCCAGCAGTTTACCCGGGGACGGTTCAAATGAGCAGTTCTTC. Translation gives CASSLPGDGSNEQFF.

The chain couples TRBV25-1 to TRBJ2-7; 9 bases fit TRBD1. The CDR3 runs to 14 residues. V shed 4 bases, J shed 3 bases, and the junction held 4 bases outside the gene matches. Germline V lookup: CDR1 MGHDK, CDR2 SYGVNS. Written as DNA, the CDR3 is TGTGCCAGCAGTGGGAGGACAGGGGACTACGAGCAGTACTTC. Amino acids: CASSGRTGDYEQYF.

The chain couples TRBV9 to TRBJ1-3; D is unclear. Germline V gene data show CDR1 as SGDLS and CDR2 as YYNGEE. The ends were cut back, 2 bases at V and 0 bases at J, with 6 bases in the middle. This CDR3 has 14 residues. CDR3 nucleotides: TGTGCCAGCAGCGTGGCCCACTCTGGAAACACCATATATTTT. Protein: CASSVAHSGNTIYF.